This passage covers 25 T cell receptor beta chains from one sample sequenced in a study of cytomegalovirus exposure and HLA in healthy donors. With 60 Vbeta and 13 Jbeta primers, the PCR was carried out. Clones were sequenced by immunoSEQ multiplex PCR, and TCRdb holds only the in-frame ones, with some missing. The sample holds about 130,000 clones, around four fifths seen once. Sequencing used PBMCs. These receptors came from a female donor in good health and CMV-seronegative.

The chain recombines TRBV9 with TRBJ2-1; weak D call: TRBD2 (5 bases). CDR3 length: 15 amino acids. Germline assignment: CDR1 SGDLS and CDR2 YYNGEE. Trimming pared 0 bases from V and 6 bases from J, leaving 13 bases between. DNA for the CDR3: TGTGCCAGCAGCGTAGCTTGGGGAGCTTCCAATGAGCAGTTCTTC. Protein: CASSVAWGASNEQFF.

This clone came up once. The rearrangement uses TRBV5-1 and TRBJ2-1; TRBD1 agrees at 8 bases. There are 17 residues in the CDR3. V shed 7 bases and J 4 bases; nucleotides not matched to a gene: 16. In germline, CDR1 is SGHRS, CDR2 YFSETQ. This CDR3 is CASRTDRGYLQYNEQFF. The CDR3 DNA sequence: TGCGCCAGCCGAACCGACAGGGGCTATCTACAATACAATGAGCAGTTCTTC.

The CDR3, as DNA: TGCGCCAGCAGCTTGTCACCCCCCGGAGAGACCCAGTACTTC. Translated, it gives CASSLSPPGETQYF. This chain connects TRBV5-1 to TRBJ2-5; no clear D gene. Between the trimmed V and J ends, which lost 1 base and 4 bases, there was a span of 11 bases. The CDR3 covers 14 residues. Germline V CDR1 and CDR2: SGHRS, YFSETQ.

The chain links TRBV12-2 to TRBJ2-3; TRBD2 is the table's D call, not checked against the DNA. TRBV12-2 is deemed a pseudogene. This CDR3 contains 17 residues. CDR3 DNA sequence: TGTGCAAGTCGCGCAACCTTAGCGGGAGGAGGTGCCGATACGCAGTATTTT. Amino acids: CASRATLAGGGADTQYF.

This chain uses TRBV6-4 with TRBJ2-1; 9 nucleotides line up with TRBD1. This CDR3 region has 13 residues. The junction had 4 bases not matched to a gene; V was cut back by 5 bases and J by 8 bases. The germline V gene encodes CDR1 MRHNA and CDR2 SNTAGT. The DNA for the CDR3 is TGTGCCAGCAGTTGGACAGGGGTCCATGAGCAGTTCTTC. The encoded protein is CASSWTGVHEQFF.

J is TRBJ1-3 and V is TRBV28; 7 nucleotides align to TRBD1. In germline, CDR1 is MDHEN, CDR2 SYDVKM. The CDR3 has 15 residues. V shed 5 bases and J 6 bases; nucleotides not matched to a gene: 10. The CDR3: CASSPSGQLKNTIYF. For the CDR3, the DNA is TGTGCCAGCAGTCCCTCGGGACAGCTTAAAAACACCATATATTTT. The full variable domain, in which reference TRBV28 and TRBJ1-3 provide the parts outside the CDR3, is DVKVTQSSRYLVKRTGEKVFLECVQDMDHENMFWYRQDPGLGLRLIYFSYDVKMKEKGDIPEGYSVSREKKERFSLILESASTNQTSMYLCASSPSGQLKNTIYFGEGSWLTVV.

The rearrangement joins TRBV9 to TRBJ2-7; D gene unclear. The CDR3 is made up of 14 amino acids. CDR1 is SGDLS and CDR2 is YYNGEE in the germline V gene. V lost 4 bases to trimming and J lost 1 base, with 12 bases between them. CDR3 region: CASSPRHTSYEQYF. The CDR3 DNA reads as TGTGCCAGCAGCCCCAGACACACTTCCTACGAGCAGTACTTC.

The chain links TRBV27 to TRBJ2-1, with 7 bases aligning to TRBD1. Unmatched junction bases numbered 10, after V lost 0 bases and J lost 14 bases. The CDR3 spans 14 residues. The germline gives CDR1 MNHEY, CDR2 SMNVEV (reference sequence). CDR3 sequence (DNA): TGTGCCAGCAGTTTATCAGGGCGGACAGGCTGGGAGTTCTTC. Encoded protein: CASSLSGRTGWEFF.

V usage is TRBV9 and J usage is TRBJ2-7; possibly TRBD2 for D (5 bases). The CDR3 extends over 15 amino acids. Trimming took 0 bases from V and 0 from J, leaving 10 bases between them. The germline V gene has CDR1 SGDLS and CDR2 YYNGEE. This chain's CDR3 is CASSVGGPSSYEQYF. Here the CDR3 DNA reads TGTGCCAGCAGCGTAGGCGGGCCTAGCTCCTACGAGCAGTACTTC.

CDR3 sequence (DNA): TGTGCCAGCAGCCCGGGACAGGGGATAGGCGAGCAGTACTTC. Translation: CASSPGQGIGEQYF. The chain combines TRBV5-4 with TRBJ2-7; 10 bases align to TRBD1. Trimming took 4 bases from V and 6 from J; bases not matched to a gene: 7. The CDR3 has 14 amino acids. The germline V gene encodes CDR1 SGHNT and CDR2 YYREEE (reference sequence). Using reference TRBV5-4 and TRBJ2-7 for the parts outside the CDR3, the full variable domain is ETGVTQSPTHLIKTRGQQVTLRCSSQSGHNTVSWYQQALGQGPQFIFQYYREEENGRGNFPPRFSGLQFPNYSSELNVNALELDDSALYLCASSPGQGIGEQYFGPGTRLTVT.

The gene calls are TRBV11-1 and TRBJ2-7; 8 nucleotides agree with TRBD1. Germline CDR1 SGHAT, CDR2 FQDESV (reference sequence). Unmatched junction bases numbered 4, after V lost 1 base and J lost 5 bases. The CDR3 consists of 14 residues. CDR3 sequence (DNA): TGTGCCAGCAGCTTAGGGGCAGGGGGCCACGAGCAGTACTTC. As protein: CASSLGAGGHEQYF. The whole variable domain, remainder taken from reference TRBV11-1 and TRBJ2-7, is EAEVAQSPRYKITEKSQAVAFWCDPISGHATLYWYRQILGQGPELLVQFQDESVVDDSQLPKDRFSAERLKGVDSTLKIQPAELGDSAMYLCASSLGAGGHEQYFGPGTRLTVT.

The DNA for the CDR3 is TGTGCCTGGAGCTGGCGGGGTTTTAATCAGCCCCAGCATTTT. It translates to CAWSWRGFNQPQHF. The chain has TRBV30 and TRBJ1-5; D is unclear. The CDR3 covers 14 residues. Trimming stripped 3 bases from V and 4 bases from J, with 13 bases between. Germline V lookup: CDR1 GTSNPN, CDR2 SVGIG (reference sequence).

The chain employs TRBV6-5 and TRBJ2-1, with 8 bases lining up with TRBD2. Unmatched junction bases numbered 6, after V lost 5 bases and J lost 3 bases. There are 15 residues in the CDR3. Germline values: CDR1 MNHEY, CDR2 SVGAGI. The CDR3 spells CASSRGLGVYNEQFF. The CDR3 nucleotides are TGTGCCAGCAGTCGGGGACTAGGGGTCTACAATGAGCAGTTCTTC.

The chain has TRBV11-2 and TRBJ1-2; 10 bases align to TRBD1. The CDR3 is 14 residues long. Per the germline V gene, CDR1 is SGHAT and CDR2 is FQNNGV. The junction had 4 bases not matched to a gene; V was cut back by 3 bases and J by 6 bases. The CDR3 spells CASSFADRGNGYTF. The CDR3 DNA reads TGTGCCAGCAGCTTTGCGGACAGGGGGAATGGCTACACCTTC.

This chain connects TRBV11-2 to TRBJ2-7, with D hard to call. CDR1 is SGHAT and CDR2 is FQNNGV in the germline V gene. This CDR3 is built from 14 residues. The V end lost 0 bases, the J end lost 2 bases, and 8 bases lay between the germline ends. The CDR3 sequence: CASSLDRITYEQYF. CDR3 nucleotides: TGTGCCAGCAGCTTAGACAGGATTACCTACGAGCAGTACTTC.

The chain combines TRBV9 with TRBJ2-7; no clear D gene. Trimming took off 0 bases at V and 5 bases at J, with 9 bases between the two ends. The CDR3 is 13 residues long. Germline CDR1 reads SGDLS; CDR2 reads YYNGEE. Here the CDR3 DNA reads TGTGCCAGCAGCGTAGGGAGTCTCCACGAGCAGTACTTC. Translating it yields CASSVGSLHEQYF.

This clone was observed a few times. The CDR3 protein is CASSQDSEVMNYEQYF. The CDR3 nucleotides read TGTGCCAGCAGCCAAGATTCGGAGGTAATGAACTACGAGCAGTACTTC. The chain is built from TRBV4-2 and TRBJ2-7, with a possible D match to TRBD2 (5 bases). V was trimmed by 0 bases and J by 3 bases, leaving 15 bases between them. The CDR3 is 16 residues long. Germline values: CDR1 LGHNA, CDR2 YNFKEQ.

V is TRBV10-3 and J is TRBJ1-2; a weak D match, TRBD1 (6 bases). The CDR3 runs to 13 residues. Germline V gene sequence: CDR1 ENHRY, CDR2 SYGVKD. V lost 0 bases, J lost 4 bases, and 6 bases lay in between. CDR3 sequence reads: CAISESTGYGYTF. CDR3 in DNA: TGTGCCATCAGTGAGTCGACAGGCTATGGCTACACCTTC.

This clone was seen just once. The chain has TRBV7-2 and TRBJ1-2; 8 bases are shared with TRBD1. Trimming took 1 base from V and 7 from J; bases not matched to a gene: 8. Germline V CDR1 and CDR2: SGHTA, FQGNSA. This CDR3 has 15 amino acids. The CDR3: CASSLVSRQGSGYTF. The CDR3 DNA reads TGTGCCAGCAGCTTAGTGTCGAGACAGGGGTCTGGCTACACCTTC.

The chain carries TRBV19 and TRBJ2-7; 7 bases match TRBD1. There are 14 residues in the CDR3. J lost 2 bases, V lost 1 base, and 2 bases had no gene match. Germline V gives CDR1 LNHDA, CDR2 SQIVND (reference sequence). CDR3 in DNA: TGTGCCAGTAGTATAGCGGGGACAGCCTACGAGCAGTACTTC. Its protein is CASSIAGTAYEQYF.

The gene calls are TRBV5-1 and TRBJ2-7; D not certain. The V end lost 4 bases, the J end lost 0 bases, and 8 bases lay between the germline ends. The germline V gene has CDR1 SGHRS and CDR2 YFSETQ. This CDR3 has 13 residues. CDR3 nucleotides: TGCGCCAGCAGCCAGGATAACTCCTACGAGCAGTACTTC. This sequence encodes CASSQDNSYEQYF.

The chain combines TRBV6-1 with TRBJ1-4, with TRBD1 as a possible D gene (6 bases). The CDR3 runs 15 residues. From germline, CDR1 is MNHNS and CDR2 SASEGT. V gave up 3 bases and J gave up 2 bases, with 10 bases separating them. The CDR3 sequence: CASSDRGSTNEKLFF. The CDR3 DNA sequence: TGTGCCAGCAGTGACAGGGGTTCGACTAATGAAAAACTGTTTTTT.

V usage is TRBV4-1 and J usage is TRBJ1-1; no firm D call. Germline CDR1 and CDR2: MGHRA and YSYEKL. CDR3 length: 17 residues. Trimming removed 1 base from V and 0 bases from J, with 15 bases in between. The CDR3 reads CASSQVAVYQMNTEAFF. The CDR3 region has the DNA TGCGCCAGCAGCCAAGTTGCAGTTTATCAGATGAACACTGAAGCTTTCTTT.

The rearrangement links TRBV28 to TRBJ2-7; 8 nucleotides match TRBD2. Looked up from germline, CDR1 is MDHEN and CDR2 is SYDVKM. After removal of 3 bases from V and 1 base from J, the junction contained 5 bases not matched to a gene. The CDR3 spans 15 residues. CDR3 region: CASSLSGSKSYEQYF. The DNA for the CDR3 is TGTGCCAGCAGTTTGAGCGGGAGTAAATCCTACGAGCAGTACTTC.

This clone was counted only a few times. The gene calls are TRBV7-7 and TRBJ2-1; TRBD2 matches at 15 bases. Germline loops: CDR1 SSHAT, CDR2 FNYEAQ (reference sequence). The CDR3 runs 14 residues. The ends lost 4 bases at V and 10 bases at J; junction bases unmatched: 2. Here the CDR3 reads CASSSGLAGGEQFF. The CDR3 DNA follows: TGTGCCAGCAGCTCGGGACTAGCGGGAGGCGAGCAGTTCTTC.